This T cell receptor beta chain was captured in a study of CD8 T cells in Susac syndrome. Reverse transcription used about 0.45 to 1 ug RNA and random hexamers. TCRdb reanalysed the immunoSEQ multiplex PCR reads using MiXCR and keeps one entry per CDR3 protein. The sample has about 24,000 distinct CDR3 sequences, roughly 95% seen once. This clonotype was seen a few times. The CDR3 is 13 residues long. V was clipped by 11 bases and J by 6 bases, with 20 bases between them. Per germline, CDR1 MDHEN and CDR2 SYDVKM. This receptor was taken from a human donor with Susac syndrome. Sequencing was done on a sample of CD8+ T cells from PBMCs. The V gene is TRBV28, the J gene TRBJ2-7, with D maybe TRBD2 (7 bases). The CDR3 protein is CASRGGALSEQYF. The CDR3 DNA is TGTGCCTCCAGAGGGGGGGCGCTTAGCGAGCAGTACTTC.